This T cell receptor beta chain appears in the sequencing data of a study of T cell repertoires in cytomegalovirus infection. The CDR3 runs 13 residues. In germline, CDR1 is SGHNT, CDR2 YYREEE (reference sequence). V was shortened by 6 bases and J by 0 bases, with 9 bases between the two germline ends. TCRdb passed the reads through MiXCR, listing each CDR3 protein once. The sample lists about a million distinct CDR3 sequences; about a third were seen once. In the case of this clonotype: Its matching antigen is unknown.

J is TRBJ1-1 and V is TRBV5-4; D gene ambiguous. Material: cultured CD8+ T cells from PBMCs, obtained from culture after CMV antigen stimulation. The sequence derives from a human donor in good health (CMV status not recorded). Some clones in this sample may be carry-over from other donors' samples. The chain's CDR3 is CASTEGMNTEAFF. The DNA of the CDR3 is TGTGCCAGCACCGAGGGAATGAACACTGAAGCTTTCTTT.